One and the same sample provided the 13 T cell receptor beta chains below, sequenced in a study of T cells in localized non-small cell lung cancer. Profiled with immunoSEQ multiplex PCR; TCRdb holds only in-frame clones, not every one. The data show some 11,000 clones, around 82% seen once. The source was peripheral blood mononuclear cells, collected before any cancer treatment. These receptors were taken from a female donor older than 55 with stage II lung adenocarcinoma.

The V call is TRBV7-9, the J call TRBJ2-3; no reliable D call. The V gene's germline CDR1 is SEHNR and CDR2 FQNEAQ (reference sequence). This CDR3 contains 13 residues. With 0 bases removed from V and 3 bases from J, the gap between germline ends came to 4 bases. CDR3 region: CASSLAATDTQYF. The CDR3, as DNA: TGTGCCAGCAGCTTAGCGGCAACAGATACGCAGTATTTT.

This clone was picked up a small number of times. The chain joins TRBV2 to TRBJ1-1, with TRBD1 matching over 7 bases. The length of the CDR3 is 20 residues. Germline lookup yields CDR1 SNHLY and CDR2 FYNNEI. Trimming removed 2 bases from V and 8 bases from J; junction bases left unmatched: 26. This CDR3 reads CASSEPLGGRGRGLGTEAFF. DNA of the CDR3: TGTGCCAGCAGTGAACCCCTGGGGGGCAGGGGTAGGGGGCTTGGGACGGAAGCTTTCTTT.

This chain joins TRBV7-8 and TRBJ1-2; no reliable D call. The germline V gene encodes CDR1 SGHVS and CDR2 FQNEAQ. The CDR3 is made up of 13 amino acids. Trimming cost V 5 bases and J 2 bases, with 9 bases left between them. The chain's CDR3 is CASSPDPNYGYTF. The DNA for the CDR3 is TGTGCCAGCAGCCCAGACCCCAACTATGGCTACACCTTC.

V is TRBV28 and J is TRBJ2-6; possible D gene TRBD2, 6 bases. Germline V gene lookup returns CDR1 MDHEN and CDR2 SYDVKM. V lost 5 bases and J 4 bases, leaving 12 bases between the germline ends. The CDR3 runs 15 residues. In DNA, the CDR3 is TGTGCCAGCAGTCCCCCGGGGGAAGGGGCCAACGTCCTGACTTTC. Amino acid sequence: CASSPPGEGANVLTF.

This clone was recorded once. The J gene is TRBJ1-4, the V gene TRBV5-1, with D possibly matching TRBD1 (5 bases). The V gene's germline CDR1 is SGHRS and CDR2 YFSETQ. Trimming took off 3 bases at V and 7 bases at J, with 19 bases between the two ends. The CDR3 length is 16 residues. CDR3 sequence (DNA): TGCGCCAGCAGCTGGGGTTCCCGCCCGAGGGGTGAAAAACTGTTTTTT. It specifies CASSWGSRPRGEKLFF.

The gene calls are TRBV27 and TRBJ2-6, with TRBD2 matching over 7 bases. This CDR3 region has 17 residues. Trimming cost V 5 bases and J 0 bases; bases outside gene matches: 7. Germline V CDR1 and CDR2: MNHEY, SMNVEV (reference sequence). The CDR3 DNA follows: TGTGCCAGCAGTCTCCGGGACTACGACTCTGGGGCCAACGTCCTGACTTTC. The encoded protein is CASSLRDYDSGANVLTF.

This rearrangement joins TRBV5-8 to TRBJ2-3, with unresolved D. The CDR3 consists of 11 residues. CDR1 is SGHTS and CDR2 is YDEGEE in the germline V gene. Trimming removed 4 bases at V and 4 bases at J, with 4 bases between. The DNA for the CDR3 is TGTGCCAGCAGCGACTCAGATACGCAGTATTTT. Amino acids: CASSDSDTQYF.

CDR3 coding DNA: TGTGCCAGCAGTCTAGCGGGAGGGCCAGATACGCAGTATTTT. This sequence encodes CASSLAGGPDTQYF. The chain links TRBV25-1 to TRBJ2-3; 12 bases line up with TRBD2. The CDR3 consists of 14 residues. Germline loops: CDR1 MGHDK, CDR2 SYGVNS. V was pared by 5 bases and J by 4 bases, with 1 base of the junction left unmatched. Full variable domain (outside the CDR3, taken from reference TRBV25-1 and TRBJ2-3): EADIYQTPRYLVIGTGKKITLECSQTMGHDKMYWYQQDPGMELHLIHYSYGVNSTEKGDLSSESTVSRIRTEHFPLTLESARPSHTSQYLCASSLAGGPDTQYFGPGTRLTVL.

The rearrangement joins TRBV6-5 to TRBJ1-1; the D gene is possibly TRBD1 (6 bases). The CDR3 runs 16 residues. Trimming cost V 0 bases and J 3 bases, with 14 bases left between them. Germline CDR1 and CDR2: MNHEY and SVGAGI. Here the CDR3 reads CASSYSIGRGDTEAFF. For the CDR3, the DNA is TGTGCCAGCAGTTACTCGATAGGGAGGGGGGACACTGAAGCTTTCTTT.

The chain couples TRBV7-2 to TRBJ1-2, with D uncertain. The CDR3 contains 13 residues. Germline CDR1 is SGHTA and CDR2 is FQGNSA. The V end lost 1 base, the J end lost 5 bases, and 8 bases lay between the germline ends. The CDR3 spells CASSLDRDYGYTF. Written as DNA, the CDR3 is TGTGCCAGCAGCTTAGACAGAGATTATGGCTACACCTTC.

Written as DNA, the CDR3 is TGTGCCAGCAGCGCAAATACAGGGGTTTCTAGTTCACCCCTCCACTTT. This encodes CASSANTGVSSSPLHF. The V and J genes are TRBV13 and TRBJ1-6; TRBD1 matches at 7 bases. This CDR3 has 16 residues. CDR1 is PRHDT, CDR2 FYEKMQ, per germline (reference sequence). With V trimmed by 5 bases and J by 9 bases, 13 bases remained unmatched. The full variable domain, with the rest looked up from reference TRBV13 and TRBJ1-6, is AAGVIQSPRHLIKEKRETATLKCYPIPRHDTVYWYQQGPGQDPQFLISFYEKMQSDKGSIPDRFSAQQFSDYHSELNMSSLELGDSALYFCASSANTGVSSSPLHFGNGTRLTVT.

The chain joins TRBV11-2 to TRBJ1-1, with 8 bases matching TRBD1. The CDR3 runs 14 residues. Germline loops: CDR1 SGHAT, CDR2 FQNNGV. V trimming: 4 bases; J trimming: 4 bases; junction bases outside the gene matches: 5. The CDR3 here is CASSYRQGSTEAFF. CDR3 in DNA: TGTGCCAGCAGCTACAGACAGGGGAGCACTGAAGCTTTCTTT.

This clone was counted between two and nine times. The chain couples TRBV30 to TRBJ1-3; TRBD1 might be the D (6 bases). The CDR3 has 14 amino acids. Germline V CDR1 and CDR2: GTSNPN, SVGIG (reference sequence). Trimming removed 6 bases at V and 2 bases at J, with 14 bases between. The CDR3 DNA reads TGTGCCTGTTCAACAGGGTTTGCTGGAAACACCATATATTTT. As protein: CACSTGFAGNTIYF.